These 16 T cell receptor beta chains were all obtained from the same sample, sequenced in a study of PD-1 blockade in classical Hodgkin lymphoma. The table came from immunoSEQ multiplex PCR; TCRdb's copy has only in-frame clones and leaves some out. This sample carries roughly 20,000 clones, more than 85% of them seen once, and the ten largest clones take around 0.41%. Time point denoted: newly diagnosed, previously untreated cHL patient sample. Investigators isolated CD4+ T cells from thawed PBMCs through magnetic negative selection. Source material: CD4+ T cells from blood. The source of these receptors is a human donor with classical Hodgkin lymphoma.

This chain connects TRBV2 to TRBJ2-1, with D unclear. CDR1 is SNHLY and CDR2 is FYNNEI in the germline V gene. V dropped 2 bases and J dropped 8 bases, with 4 bases sitting between them. This CDR3 region has 11 residues. The CDR3 DNA reads TGTGCCAGCAGTGAATACTATGAGCAGTTCTTC. Protein: CASSEYYEQFF.

The rearrangement joins TRBV10-3 to TRBJ1-5, with D perhaps matching TRBD1 (5 bases). Germline assignment: CDR1 ENHRY and CDR2 SYGVKD. V was shortened by 6 bases and J by 8 bases, with 23 bases between the two germline ends. This CDR3 region has 16 residues. CDR3 protein: CAISPTGGGGSEPQHF. CDR3 coding DNA: TGTGCCATCAGCCCTACGGGGGGGGGTGGATCAGAGCCCCAGCATTTT.

The genes are TRBV28 and TRBJ2-7; D is unclear. The V gene lost 8 bases and the J gene lost 5 bases, with 16 bases spanning the gap. The germline CDR1 and CDR2 sequences are MDHEN and SYDVKM. This CDR3 spans 13 amino acids. The CDR3 nucleotides are TGTGCCAGCGTTATGGGCGGCAGCCACGAGCAGTACTTC. Residues: CASVMGGSHEQYF.

This chain uses TRBV25-1 with TRBJ1-2; 8 nucleotides line up with TRBD1. The V gene end was trimmed by 3 bases and the J gene end by 6 bases; junction bases not matched to a gene: 12. From germline, CDR1 is MGHDK and CDR2 SYGVNS. This CDR3 contains 16 residues. The CDR3 spells CASSDLRGGTGDGYTF. CDR3 coding DNA: TGTGCCAGCAGTGACCTCCGCGGCGGGACAGGAGATGGCTACACCTTC.

The chain is built from TRBV5-4 and TRBJ2-2, with 9 bases identical to TRBD1. With 10 bases clipped from V and 0 bases from J, the junction kept 7 bases outside the gene matches. Germline values: CDR1 SGHNT, CDR2 YYREEE (reference sequence). This CDR3 spans 15 amino acids. The CDR3 sequence is CAGTRDRANTGELFF. The CDR3 DNA reads TGTGCCGGGACCCGGGACAGGGCGAACACCGGGGAGCTGTTTTTT.

The V call is TRBV5-1, the J call TRBJ1-2; no clear D. Germline loops: CDR1 SGHRS, CDR2 YFSETQ. The CDR3 contains 15 residues. Trimming pared 7 bases from V and 0 bases from J, leaving 16 bases between. In nucleotides, the CDR3 is TGCGCCAGCGCCCTCGGAGGACCTCCTAACTATGGCTACACCTTC. It yields the protein CASALGGPPNYGYTF.

As DNA, the CDR3 is TGTGCCAGCAGCCCCACCCAAACCTCGGATACGCAGTATTTT. Protein: CASSPTQTSDTQYF. The V and J genes are TRBV6-5 and TRBJ2-3; D unclear. Deletions cut 6 bases from V and 6 bases from J, with 16 bases between. The CDR3 spans 14 residues. The germline V gene has CDR1 MNHEY and CDR2 SVGAGI.

V gene TRBV28 combines with J gene TRBJ2-7; D might be TRBD2 (5 bases). V was trimmed by 5 bases and J by 1 base, leaving 24 bases between them. Germline assignment: CDR1 MDHEN and CDR2 SYDVKM. The CDR3 length is 18 residues. CDR3 sequence reads: CASSLAGRLGAISYEQYF. The DNA of the CDR3 is TGTGCCAGCAGTCTAGCCGGTCGGCTCGGAGCAATTTCCTACGAGCAGTACTTC. The full variable domain, rest sourced from reference TRBV28 and TRBJ2-7, is DVKVTQSSRYLVKRTGEKVFLECVQDMDHENMFWYRQDPGLGLRLIYFSYDVKMKEKGDIPEGYSVSREKKERFSLILESASTNQTSMYLCASSLAGRLGAISYEQYFGPGTRLTVT.

CDR3 region: CAWSVLILGADGELFF. The CDR3 DNA sequence: TGTGCCTGGAGTGTACTAATTTTGGGGGCGGACGGGGAGCTGTTTTTT. This chain connects TRBV30 to TRBJ2-2; perhaps TRBD1 as D (6 bases). The CDR3 totals 16 residues. The germline gives CDR1 GTSNPN, CDR2 SVGIG (reference sequence). V was cut by 0 bases and J by 7 bases, with 18 bases left in between.

V usage is TRBV7-6 and J usage is TRBJ1-2, with 11 bases that match TRBD1. Germline V gene sequence: CDR1 SGHVS, CDR2 FNYEAQ. The CDR3 totals 14 residues. The V segment lost 5 bases and the J segment 7 bases; nucleotides outside the gene matches: 6. CDR3 sequence: CASSRTGGAGGYTF. In DNA form, the CDR3 reads TGTGCCAGCAGCCGGACAGGGGGCGCGGGTGGCTACACCTTC.

This clone was recorded a few times. The CDR3 region is CASRRDRGFGSPLHF. For the CDR3, the DNA is TGTGCCAGCAGGAGGGACAGGGGTTTTGGGTCACCCCTCCACTTT. This chain uses TRBV2 with TRBJ1-6; TRBD1 matches at 10 bases. Trimming cost V 6 bases and J 10 bases; bases outside gene matches: 9. The CDR3 has 15 amino acids. Germline loops: CDR1 SNHLY, CDR2 FYNNEI. The whole variable domain, filled in from reference TRBV2 and TRBJ1-6, reads EPEVTQTPSHQVTQMGQEVILRCVPISNHLYFYWYRQILGQKVEFLVSFYNNEISEKSEIFDDQFSVERPDGSNFTLKIRSTKLEDSAMYFCASRRDRGFGSPLHFGNGTRLTVT.

The chain couples TRBV5-4 to TRBJ2-3; D is possibly TRBD2 (6 bases). The CDR3 runs 14 residues. Germline V CDR1 and CDR2: SGHNT, YYREEE (reference sequence). V dropped 3 bases and J dropped 2 bases, with 10 bases sitting between them. CDR3 loop: CASSSRDSTDTQYF. The CDR3 coding sequence is TGTGCCAGCAGCTCCCGGGACTCCACAGATACGCAGTATTTT.

The V gene is TRBV28, the J gene TRBJ2-4; tentatively, D is TRBD1 (5 bases). The length of the CDR3 is 16 residues. The germline V gene encodes CDR1 MDHEN and CDR2 SYDVKM. V lost 2 bases and J lost 1, with 12 bases in between. CDR3 bases: TGTGCCAGCAGTTTAAAAGGGGTACGGGCCAAAAACATTCAGTACTTC. Protein: CASSLKGVRAKNIQYF.

The rearrangement links TRBV7-7 to TRBJ2-1, with TRBD2 matching over 13 bases. The CDR3 consists of 15 residues. Germline CDR1 is SSHAT and CDR2 is FNYEAQ (reference sequence). Germline trimming cut 5 bases from V and 7 bases from J; bases unmatched to any gene: 5. In DNA, the CDR3 is TGTGCCAGCAGCCCGGGGACTAGCGGGAATAATGAGCAGTTCTTC. Encoded protein: CASSPGTSGNNEQFF.

The V call is TRBV6-6, the J call TRBJ2-7; D might be TRBD1 (6 bases). This CDR3 comprises 14 residues. The germline CDR1 and CDR2 sequences are MNHNY and SVGAGI (reference sequence). Deletions cut 0 bases from V and 2 bases from J, with 8 bases between. The CDR3 region is CASSYSRGTYEQYF. The DNA for the CDR3 is TGTGCCAGCAGTTACTCCAGGGGAACCTACGAGCAGTACTTC.

The gene calls are TRBV12-2 and TRBJ2-4; TRBD1, the table's D call, was not compared with the DNA. TRBV12-2 is flagged as a pseudogene. This CDR3 has 17 residues. In DNA form, the CDR3 reads TGTGCAAGTCGCCTTTCCGGACGACAGGGACGCAAAAACATTCAGTACTTC. As protein: CASRLSGRQGRKNIQYF.